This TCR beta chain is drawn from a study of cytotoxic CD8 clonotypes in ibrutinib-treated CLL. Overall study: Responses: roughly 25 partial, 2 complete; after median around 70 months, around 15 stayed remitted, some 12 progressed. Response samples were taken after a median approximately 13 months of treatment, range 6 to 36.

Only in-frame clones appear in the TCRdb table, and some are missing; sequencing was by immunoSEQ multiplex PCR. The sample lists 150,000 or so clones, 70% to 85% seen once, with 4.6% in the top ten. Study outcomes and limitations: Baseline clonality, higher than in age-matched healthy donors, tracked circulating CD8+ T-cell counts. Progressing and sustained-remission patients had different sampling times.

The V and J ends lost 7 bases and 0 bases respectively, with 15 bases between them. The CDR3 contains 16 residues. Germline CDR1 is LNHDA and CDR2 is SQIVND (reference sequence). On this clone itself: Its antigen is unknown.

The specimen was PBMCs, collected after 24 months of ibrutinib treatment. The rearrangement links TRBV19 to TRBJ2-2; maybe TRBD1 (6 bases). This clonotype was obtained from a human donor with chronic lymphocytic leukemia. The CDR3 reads CASKTQGQTNTGELFF. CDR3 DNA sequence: TGTGCCAGTAAAACCCAGGGACAAACGAACACCGGGGAGCTGTTTTTT.